The 32 T cell receptor beta chains presented below share a single source sample, sequenced in a study of cytomegalovirus exposure and HLA in healthy donors. Produced via immunoSEQ multiplex PCR; TCRdb's table is partial and in-frame only. The sample has 60,000 to 75,000 clones; 90% to 97% are singletons. The specimen was PBMCs. The receptors derive from a man aged 18 to 29 in good health and CMV-seronegative.

The chain has TRBV5-6 and TRBJ2-5; perhaps TRBD1 as D (5 bases). The DNA matches TRBJ2-7 better at its end, which makes the J call doubtful. This CDR3 spans 13 amino acids. CDR1 and CDR2 (germline): SGHDT, YYEEEE. CDR3 sequence (DNA): TGTGCCAGCAGCTTGGAGACAGCCTACGAGCAGTACTTC. Translating gives CASSLETAYEQYF.

The CDR3 DNA is TGTGCCAGCAGCATGGACAGGGCGGCGACCCAGTACTTC. Translation: CASSMDRAATQYF. The gene calls are TRBV11-2 and TRBJ2-5; 8 bases agree with TRBD1. Trimming cost V 5 bases and J 7 bases; bases outside gene matches: 6. This CDR3 has 13 residues. The germline V gene encodes CDR1 SGHAT and CDR2 FQNNGV.

This clone has a single count. This chain links TRBV27 with TRBJ2-7, with 12 bases lining up with TRBD2. CDR3 length: 16 residues. V was clipped by 4 bases and J by 4 bases; unmatched bases: 8. Germline V gives CDR1 MNHEY, CDR2 SMNVEV (reference sequence). CDR3 nucleotides: TGTGCCAGCAGTTCCTCCCGGACTAGCGGGATTTACGAGCAGTACTTC. Encoded protein: CASSSSRTSGIYEQYF.

J is TRBJ2-7 and V is TRBV27; a possible D gene is TRBD1 (6 bases). The length of the CDR3 is 15 residues. CDR1 and CDR2 from the germline V gene are MNHEY and SMNVEV (reference sequence). Trimming left V 0 bases short and J 1 base short, with 10 bases between. The CDR3 spells CASSLSGARSYEQYF. The CDR3 DNA reads TGTGCCAGCAGTTTATCGGGGGCGCGATCCTACGAGCAGTACTTC.

In DNA form, the CDR3 reads TGTGCCAGCAGTGCCGGGACTAGCGTGATCTTGCCCTACGAGCAGTACTTC. Its protein product is CASSAGTSVILPYEQYF. V is TRBV6-1 and J is TRBJ2-7; 10 bases agree with TRBD2. V was clipped by 4 bases and J by 2 bases; unmatched bases: 11. There are 17 residues in the CDR3. In germline, CDR1 is MNHNS, CDR2 SASEGT.

CDR3 protein: CASSLSGGNQPQHF. In DNA form, the CDR3 reads TGTGCCAGCAGTTTGTCGGGGGGCAATCAGCCCCAGCATTTT. The chain joins TRBV27 to TRBJ1-5; a possible D gene is TRBD1 (5 bases). Looked up from germline, CDR1 is MNHEY and CDR2 is SMNVEV (reference sequence). The CDR3 is made up of 14 amino acids. V lost 3 bases, J lost 2 bases, and 8 bases lay in between.

This clone has just one count. V and J are TRBV29-1 and TRBJ2-6, with a tentative D call TRBD2 (5 bases). Germline V gene data show CDR1 as SQVTM and CDR2 as ANQGSEA. Trimming pared 5 bases from V and 0 bases from J, leaving 8 bases between. This CDR3 is 14 amino acids long. For the CDR3, the DNA is TGCAGCGTTAACGGGAACTCTGGGGCCAACGTCCTGACTTTC. It codes for CSVNGNSGANVLTF.

The chain joins TRBV30 to TRBJ1-5; a possible D gene is TRBD1 (6 bases). This CDR3 is 16 amino acids long. Trimming removed 5 bases at V and 0 bases at J, with 17 bases between. The V gene's germline CDR1 is GTSNPN and CDR2 SVGIG (reference sequence). CDR3 amino acids: CAWAIRDTLSNQPQHF. In DNA, the CDR3 is TGTGCCTGGGCTATACGGGACACCCTTAGCAATCAGCCCCAGCATTTT.

This chain links TRBV27 with TRBJ2-3, with TRBD2 matching over 10 bases. The CDR3 has 15 amino acids. The germline CDR1 and CDR2 sequences are MNHEY and SMNVEV (reference sequence). J was trimmed by 0 bases and V by 6 bases; bases with no gene match: 3. The CDR3 spells CASSQLAGSTDTQYF. Here the CDR3 DNA reads TGTGCCAGCAGCCAACTAGCGGGGAGCACAGATACGCAGTATTTT.

The chain has TRBV4-1 and TRBJ2-7; TRBD2 aligns across 11 bases. The CDR3 covers 16 residues. V shed 4 bases, J shed 1 base, and the junction held 6 bases outside the gene matches. Per the germline V gene, CDR1 is MGHRA and CDR2 is YSYEKL. In nucleotides, the CDR3 is TGCGCCAGCAGCCGTGGACTAGCGGGCTATTCCTACGAGCAGTACTTC. This sequence encodes CASSRGLAGYSYEQYF.

This rearrangement joins TRBV28 to TRBJ1-2, with D possibly TRBD1 on 5 matching bases. The germline gives CDR1 MDHEN, CDR2 SYDVKM. Between the trimmed V and J ends, which lost 7 bases and 4 bases, there was a span of 22 bases. The CDR3 covers 16 residues. The CDR3 here is CASTRALDNEIYGYTF. The DNA for the CDR3 is TGTGCCAGCACCCGGGCACTGGACAACGAGATCTATGGCTACACCTTC.

The CDR3 is CPPNSTNEKLFF. The CDR3 bases are TGTCCTCCTAACTCAACTAATGAAAAACTGTTTTTT. The chain joins TRBV10-3 to TRBJ1-4; D remains ambiguous. This CDR3 is 12 amino acids long. Germline CDR1 ENHRY, CDR2 SYGVKD.

The chain links TRBV7-9 to TRBJ2-3, with 11 bases fitting TRBD2. V shed 5 bases, J shed 5 bases, and the junction held 9 bases outside the gene matches. The CDR3 covers 16 residues. CDR1 and CDR2 (germline): SEHNR, FQNEAQ (reference sequence). This chain's CDR3 is CASSPGLAEMEDTQYF. CDR3 DNA: TGTGCCAGCAGCCCGGGACTAGCGGAGATGGAAGATACGCAGTATTTT. The full variable domain, rest sourced from reference TRBV7-9 and TRBJ2-3, is DTGVSQNPRHKITKRGQNVTFRCDPISEHNRLYWYRQTLGQGPEFLTYFQNEAQLEKSRLLSDRFSAERPKGSFSTLEIQRTEQGDSAMYLCASSPGLAEMEDTQYFGPGTRLTVL.

The chain has TRBV12-5 and TRBJ2-7, with TRBD1 matching 7 bases. Germline CDR1 reads LGHNT; CDR2 reads FRNRAP. J lost 1 base, V lost 2 bases, and 8 bases had no gene match. The CDR3 covers 16 residues. The CDR3 DNA reads TGTGCTAGTGGTTTGTTTGTGACAGGGAAGTCCTACGAGCAGTACTTC. It yields the protein CASGLFVTGKSYEQYF. Using reference TRBV12-5 and TRBJ2-7 for the parts outside the CDR3, the full variable domain is DARVTQTPRHKVTEMGQEVTMRCQPILGHNTVFWYRQTMMQGLELLAYFRNRAPLDDSGMPKDRFSAEMPDATLATLKIQPSEPRDSAVYFCASGLFVTGKSYEQYFGPGTRLTVT.

The V call is TRBV19, the J call TRBJ2-7, with 8 bases lining up with TRBD1. In germline, CDR1 is LNHDA, CDR2 SQIVND (reference sequence). The CDR3 loop spans 14 amino acids. Trimming took 4 bases from V and 7 from J; bases not matched to a gene: 9. CDR3 in DNA: TGTGCCAGTAGTAGACAGGGGACTTCTCGGGAGCAGTACTTC. Encoded protein: CASSRQGTSREQYF.

This chain joins TRBV4-1 and TRBJ1-2; D not resolved. Trimming left V 1 base short and J 4 bases short, with 13 bases between. The CDR3 sequence is 15 residues long. Germline loops: CDR1 MGHRA, CDR2 YSYEKL. This chain's CDR3 is CASSQGEVEGYGYTF. The CDR3 DNA reads as TGCGCCAGCAGCCAAGGAGAGGTGGAGGGCTATGGCTACACCTTC.

In DNA form, the CDR3 reads TGTGCCAGCAGTGATAGCGGGGCCTCCCAAGAGACCCAGTACTTC. Translation: CASSDSGASQETQYF. The chain joins TRBV27 to TRBJ2-5; 8 bases map to TRBD2. Germline V gives CDR1 MNHEY, CDR2 SMNVEV (reference sequence). V trimming: 5 bases; J trimming: 1 base; junction bases outside the gene matches: 6. The CDR3 totals 15 residues.

The chain carries TRBV5-1 and TRBJ2-7, with 9 nucleotides matching TRBD1. V trimming: 4 bases; J trimming: 9 bases; junction bases outside the gene matches: 11. The length of the CDR3 is 14 residues. Germline CDR1 reads SGHRS; CDR2 reads YFSETQ. DNA for the CDR3: TGCGCCAGCAGCCCTGGGACAGGGCGCGCCGGGCAGTACTTC. Its protein is CASSPGTGRAGQYF.

The chain links TRBV4-3 to TRBJ2-4; D is possibly TRBD2 (6 bases). This CDR3 spans 17 amino acids. Per the germline V gene, CDR1 is LGHNA and CDR2 is YSLEER. Trimming took off 0 bases at V and 0 bases at J, with 12 bases between the two ends. CDR3 nucleotide sequence: TGCGCCAGCAGCCAAGAACGTCGGGGACTAGCCAAAAACATTCAGTACTTC. It translates to CASSQERRGLAKNIQYF.

V usage is TRBV11-3 and J usage is TRBJ2-3; D not resolved. The germline V gene encodes CDR1 SGHNT and CDR2 YENEEA. V was shortened by 3 bases and J by 0 bases, with 7 bases between the two germline ends. The CDR3 length is 14 residues. CDR3 nucleotides: TGTGCCAGCAGCTTCCAGTTTAGCACAGATACGCAGTATTTT. Residues: CASSFQFSTDTQYF. Full variable domain (missing parts from reference TRBV11-3 and TRBJ2-3): EAGVVQSPRYKIIEKKQPVAFWCNPISGHNTLYWYLQNLGQGPELLIRYENEEAVDDSQLPKDRFSAERLKGVDSTLKIQPAELGDSAVYLCASSFQFSTDTQYFGPGTRLTVL.

This chain joins TRBV5-1 and TRBJ1-1; 7 positions agree with TRBD1. The CDR3 is 15 amino acids. Germline CDR1 SGHRS, CDR2 YFSETQ. The V gene end was trimmed by 0 bases and the J gene end by 2 bases; junction bases not matched to a gene: 4. The CDR3 loop reads CASSLVTGANTEAFF. DNA of the CDR3: TGCGCCAGCAGCTTGGTCACAGGGGCCAACACTGAAGCTTTCTTT.

The gene calls are TRBV5-1 and TRBJ1-5; TRBD1 matches 8 bases. CDR1 is SGHRS and CDR2 is YFSETQ in the germline V gene. Germline trimming cut 4 bases from V and 5 bases from J; bases unmatched to any gene: 8. There are 15 residues in the CDR3. CDR3 nucleotide sequence: TGCGCCAGCAGCGTAACGGGACAGGATCATCAGCCCCAGCATTTT. This sequence encodes CASSVTGQDHQPQHF.

The CDR3 reads CASSKVGDLAGTDTQYF. CDR3 in DNA: TGTGCCAGCAGCAAAGTAGGCGATTTAGCAGGCACAGATACGCAGTATTTT. The chain uses TRBV21-1 and TRBJ2-3; the D call TRBD2 from the table was never checked on the DNA. TRBV21-1 is a pseudogene locus. The CDR3 has 17 residues.

J is TRBJ1-2 and V is TRBV29-1, with TRBD1 matching 9 bases. Unmatched junction bases numbered 4, after V lost 2 bases and J lost 3 bases. The CDR3 covers 14 residues. Looked up from germline, CDR1 is SQVTM and CDR2 is ANQGSEA. CDR3 sequence reads: CSVERTGEDYGYTF. CDR3 DNA: TGCAGCGTTGAAAGGACAGGGGAAGACTATGGCTACACCTTC.

This sequence joins TRBV5-6 and TRBJ1-1; TRBD1 might be the D (5 bases). Trimming pared 1 base from V and 4 bases from J, leaving 14 bases between. Germline V lookup: CDR1 SGHDT, CDR2 YYEEEE. The CDR3 covers 15 residues. This CDR3 reads CASSLSPGEATEAFF. The CDR3 nucleotides are TGTGCCAGCAGCTTGTCGCCGGGGGAGGCCACTGAAGCTTTCTTT.

V is TRBV29-1 and J is TRBJ2-3; maybe TRBD2 (5 bases). V lost 7 bases to trimming and J lost 0 bases, with 14 bases between them. Germline V gene lookup returns CDR1 SQVTM and CDR2 ANQGSEA. CDR3 length equals 14 residues. The chain's CDR3 is CSAHLERSTDTQYF. The CDR3 nucleotides read TGCAGCGCCCATTTGGAGCGGAGCACAGATACGCAGTATTTT.

The chain combines TRBV14 with TRBJ2-1, with a tentative D call TRBD1 (6 bases). Looked up from germline, CDR1 is SGHDN and CDR2 is FVKESK. Trimming left V 3 bases short and J 3 bases short, with 12 bases between. The CDR3 length is 15 residues. CDR3: CASSHTTGIYNEQFF. CDR3 coding DNA: TGTGCCAGCAGCCACACAACAGGGATCTACAATGAGCAGTTCTTC. The variable domain in full, completed from reference TRBV14 and TRBJ2-1, reads EAGVTQFPSHSVIEKGQTVTLRCDPISGHDNLYWYRRVMGKEIKFLLHFVKESKQDESGMPNNRFLAERTGGTYSTLKVQPAELEDSGVYFCASSHTTGIYNEQFFGPGTRLTVL.

This clone appeared once. The chain has TRBV5-1 and TRBJ2-1; D perhaps matches TRBD2 (6 bases). V was shortened by 4 bases and J by 1 base, with 9 bases between the two germline ends. In germline, CDR1 is SGHRS, CDR2 YFSETQ. The CDR3 has 14 amino acids. The CDR3 is CASSTGVSYNEQFF. Here the CDR3 DNA reads TGCGCCAGCAGCACGGGGGTTTCCTACAATGAGCAGTTCTTC. Drawing the rest from reference TRBV5-1 and TRBJ2-1, the complete variable domain is KAGVTQTPRYLIKTRGQQVTLSCSPISGHRSVSWYQQTPGQGLQFLFEYFSETQRNKGNFPGRFSGRQFSNSRSEMNVSTLELGDSALYLCASSTGVSYNEQFFGPGTRLTVL.

The chain recombines TRBV2 with TRBJ2-1; the match to TRBD2 covers 9 bases. Per the germline V gene, CDR1 is SNHLY and CDR2 is FYNNEI. This CDR3 contains 17 residues. The V and J ends lost 6 bases and 1 base, in that order; junction bases with no gene match: 10. CDR3 sequence: CASSYYNSGSSYNEQFF. CDR3 nucleotides: TGTGCCAGCAGCTACTACAATAGCGGGAGTTCCTACAATGAGCAGTTCTTC.

The rearrangement joins TRBV19 to TRBJ2-1; 8 bases fit TRBD2. The V gene end was trimmed by 5 bases and the J gene end by 3 bases; junction bases not matched to a gene: 6. This CDR3 has 15 amino acids. Looked up from germline, CDR1 is LNHDA and CDR2 is SQIVND (reference sequence). The chain's CDR3 is CASSAGLAFYNEQFF. CDR3 bases: TGTGCCAGTAGTGCCGGACTAGCCTTCTACAATGAGCAGTTCTTC.

This sequence joins TRBV7-2 and TRBJ2-7; 11 positions agree with TRBD2. J lost 4 bases, V lost 3 bases, and 5 bases had no gene match. The CDR3 totals 15 residues. The germline gives CDR1 SGHTA, CDR2 FQGNSA. This CDR3 is CASSLSGLAAYEQYF. The CDR3 coding sequence is TGTGCCAGCAGCTTGTCGGGACTAGCGGCGTACGAGCAGTACTTC. Based on the CDR3 plus reference TRBV7-2 and TRBJ2-7, the full variable domain is GAGVSQSPSNKVTEKGKDVELRCDPISGHTALYWYRQSLGQGLEFLIYFQGNSAPDKSGLPSDRFSAERTGGSVSTLTIQRTQQEDSAVYLCASSLSGLAAYEQYFGPGTRLTVT.

The J gene is TRBJ2-3, the V gene TRBV11-2, with D perhaps matching TRBD1 (5 bases). The length of the CDR3 is 15 residues. CDR1 SGHAT and CDR2 FQNNGV come from the germline V gene. V was pared by 2 bases and J by 1 base, with 10 bases between. The CDR3 nucleotides read TGTGCCAGCAGCTTATGGGGCAGGGGCACAGATACGCAGTATTTT. It codes for CASSLWGRGTDTQYF. Supplemented by reference TRBV11-2 and TRBJ2-3, the full variable domain reads EAGVAQSPRYKIIEKRQSVAFWCNPISGHATLYWYQQILGQGPKLLIQFQNNGVVDDSQLPKDRFSAERLKGVDSTLKIQPAKLEDSAVYLCASSLWGRGTDTQYFGPGTRLTVL.